Listed here are 14 T cell receptor beta chains from one sample, sequenced in a study of cytomegalovirus exposure and HLA in healthy donors. Here immunoSEQ multiplex PCR was the method, and the copy in TCRdb shows in-frame clones only, minus some. The sample includes some 170,000 clones, roughly 91% of them seen just once. Sequences were obtained from PBMCs. These receptors were collected from a man between 18 and 35 years old in good health and CMV-seropositive.

This rearrangement joins TRBV23-1 to TRBJ2-7; D is unresolved. TRBV23-1 is an ORF for which the function is uncertain. Trimming took off 0 bases at V and 4 bases at J, with 25 bases between the two ends. This CDR3 contains 19 residues. The CDR3 region has the DNA TGCGCCAGCAGTCAATCCGCACGTCGTCATATCACAACCTCGTACGAGCAGTACTTC. Translating gives CASSQSARRHITTSYEQYF.

The V and J genes are TRBV28 and TRBJ1-2; D is undetermined. Between the trimmed V and J ends, which lost 2 bases and 5 bases, there was a span of 6 bases. The V gene's germline CDR1 is MDHEN and CDR2 SYDVKM. This CDR3 contains 12 residues. CDR3 nucleotide sequence: TGTGCCAGCAGTTTAACCGAGTATGGCTACACCTTC. Protein sequence: CASSLTEYGYTF.

This clone was seen just once. V gene TRBV6-5 combines with J gene TRBJ2-7; 9 nucleotides match TRBD2. The germline gives CDR1 MNHEY, CDR2 SVGAGI. Unmatched junction bases numbered 7, after V lost 7 bases and J lost 0 bases. The CDR3 sequence is 15 residues long. The CDR3 DNA sequence: TGTGCCAGCAAATCCCCTAGCGGGAACTCCTACGAGCAGTACTTC. This gives the protein CASKSPSGNSYEQYF.

The genes are TRBV7-9 and TRBJ2-6, with D possibly TRBD1 on 5 matching bases. V gave up 7 bases and J gave up 2 bases, with 15 bases separating them. From germline, CDR1 is SEHNR and CDR2 FQNEAQ (reference sequence). CDR3 length: 16 residues. In DNA form, the CDR3 reads TGTGCCAGCACCCTCATGACAGTGACTGGGGCCAACGTCCTGACTTTC. Amino acid sequence: CASTLMTVTGANVLTF.

The V call is TRBV7-6, the J call TRBJ2-1; 11 bases line up with TRBD2. The junction had 9 bases not matched to a gene; V was cut back by 2 bases and J by 0 bases. The germline CDR1 and CDR2 sequences are SGHVS and FNYEAQ. The length of the CDR3 is 19 residues. CDR3 DNA sequence: TGTGCCAGCAGCTTATATGCTAGCGGGAGGCTTAGCTCCTACAATGAGCAGTTCTTC. This sequence encodes CASSLYASGRLSSYNEQFF. The variable domain in full, completed from reference TRBV7-6 and TRBJ2-1, reads GAGVSQSPRYKVTKRGQDVALRCDPISGHVSLYWYRQALGQGPEFLTYFNYEAQQDKSGLPNDRFSAERPEGSISTLTIQRTEQRDSAMYRCASSLYASGRLSSYNEQFFGPGTRLTVL.

This clone was found once. This rearrangement joins TRBV15 to TRBJ2-7; 7 positions match TRBD1. J was trimmed by 4 bases and V by 5 bases; bases with no gene match: 17. This CDR3 is 17 amino acids long. Germline V CDR1 and CDR2: LNHNV, YYDKDF (reference sequence). Written as DNA, the CDR3 is TGTGCCACCAGCGGTTCATCGTTAGACAGGGTTGGGTACGAGCAGTACTTC. It specifies CATSGSSLDRVGYEQYF.

The CDR3 DNA follows: TGTGCCAGCAGCTTAGCTCCTGAGGGCTACGAGCAGTACTTC. As protein: CASSLAPEGYEQYF. This rearrangement joins TRBV7-8 to TRBJ2-7; tentatively, D is TRBD2 (5 bases). The CDR3 extends over 14 amino acids. Trimming left V 0 bases short and J 3 bases short, with 9 bases between. Germline V lookup: CDR1 SGHVS, CDR2 FQNEAQ.

CDR3 DNA: TGCAGCGTTAATCAGGGAGGAGGTAATGAAAAACTGTTTTTT. Translated, it gives CSVNQGGGNEKLFF. V and J are TRBV29-1 and TRBJ1-4; possibly TRBD1 for D (5 bases). Germline loops: CDR1 SQVTM, CDR2 ANQGSEA. V was clipped by 5 bases and J by 4 bases, with 14 bases between them. The CDR3 covers 14 residues.

This rearrangement joins TRBV29-1 to TRBJ2-1; D possibly corresponds to TRBD1 (5 bases). CDR3 size: 14 residues. The V and J ends lost 5 bases and 3 bases respectively, with 14 bases between them. From germline, CDR1 is SQVTM and CDR2 ANQGSEA. For the CDR3, the DNA is TGCAGCGTTTCACCGTGGGGCAGCTACAATGAGCAGTTCTTC. Its translation: CSVSPWGSYNEQFF.

This chain uses TRBV29-1 with TRBJ2-7, with 7 bases aligning to TRBD1. The trim removed 3 bases at V and 2 bases at J, leaving 4 bases unmatched. Per germline, CDR1 SQVTM and CDR2 ANQGSEA. The CDR3 loop spans 13 amino acids. The CDR3: CSVEATGPYEQYF. In DNA form, the CDR3 reads TGCAGCGTTGAGGCGACAGGGCCCTACGAGCAGTACTTC.

This clone was found a few times. The chain carries TRBV19 and TRBJ2-1, with 8 bases aligning to TRBD2. In germline, CDR1 is LNHDA, CDR2 SQIVND (reference sequence). The CDR3 totals 16 residues. J gave up 12 bases and V 8 bases, and 21 bases lay outside the gene matches. CDR3 sequence reads: CASSGTPGLERRGQFF. The CDR3 nucleotides are TGTGCCAGTTCGGGGACACCGGGACTAGAACGGCGAGGGCAGTTCTTC.

The chain couples TRBV6-5 to TRBJ2-7; 9 nucleotides line up with TRBD2. V trimming: 0 bases; J trimming: 2 bases; junction bases outside the gene matches: 2. CDR3 length: 15 amino acids. The germline V gene has CDR1 MNHEY and CDR2 SVGAGI. The CDR3 loop is CASSYSSGRPYEQYF. The CDR3 nucleotides read TGTGCCAGCAGTTACTCTAGCGGGAGACCCTACGAGCAGTACTTC.

This clone was seen only once. V gene TRBV23-1 combines with J gene TRBJ1-5, with a possible D match to TRBD1 (6 bases). TRBV23-1 is filed as an ORF, its function uncertain. Trimming pared 0 bases from V and 5 bases from J, leaving 11 bases between. The CDR3 runs to 15 residues. The CDR3 DNA sequence: TGCGCCAGCAGTCAATCGAGGGGGGGGCATCAGCCCCAGCATTTT. It codes for CASSQSRGGHQPQHF.

This chain joins TRBV5-4 and TRBJ2-7, with 10 nucleotides matching TRBD1. This CDR3 region has 15 residues. V trimming: 5 bases; J trimming: 4 bases; junction bases outside the gene matches: 9. Germline V gene data show CDR1 as SGHNT and CDR2 as YYREEE (reference sequence). CDR3 protein: CASSSRQGAMYEQYF. Written as DNA, the CDR3 is TGTGCCAGCAGTTCCCGACAGGGGGCGATGTACGAGCAGTACTTC.